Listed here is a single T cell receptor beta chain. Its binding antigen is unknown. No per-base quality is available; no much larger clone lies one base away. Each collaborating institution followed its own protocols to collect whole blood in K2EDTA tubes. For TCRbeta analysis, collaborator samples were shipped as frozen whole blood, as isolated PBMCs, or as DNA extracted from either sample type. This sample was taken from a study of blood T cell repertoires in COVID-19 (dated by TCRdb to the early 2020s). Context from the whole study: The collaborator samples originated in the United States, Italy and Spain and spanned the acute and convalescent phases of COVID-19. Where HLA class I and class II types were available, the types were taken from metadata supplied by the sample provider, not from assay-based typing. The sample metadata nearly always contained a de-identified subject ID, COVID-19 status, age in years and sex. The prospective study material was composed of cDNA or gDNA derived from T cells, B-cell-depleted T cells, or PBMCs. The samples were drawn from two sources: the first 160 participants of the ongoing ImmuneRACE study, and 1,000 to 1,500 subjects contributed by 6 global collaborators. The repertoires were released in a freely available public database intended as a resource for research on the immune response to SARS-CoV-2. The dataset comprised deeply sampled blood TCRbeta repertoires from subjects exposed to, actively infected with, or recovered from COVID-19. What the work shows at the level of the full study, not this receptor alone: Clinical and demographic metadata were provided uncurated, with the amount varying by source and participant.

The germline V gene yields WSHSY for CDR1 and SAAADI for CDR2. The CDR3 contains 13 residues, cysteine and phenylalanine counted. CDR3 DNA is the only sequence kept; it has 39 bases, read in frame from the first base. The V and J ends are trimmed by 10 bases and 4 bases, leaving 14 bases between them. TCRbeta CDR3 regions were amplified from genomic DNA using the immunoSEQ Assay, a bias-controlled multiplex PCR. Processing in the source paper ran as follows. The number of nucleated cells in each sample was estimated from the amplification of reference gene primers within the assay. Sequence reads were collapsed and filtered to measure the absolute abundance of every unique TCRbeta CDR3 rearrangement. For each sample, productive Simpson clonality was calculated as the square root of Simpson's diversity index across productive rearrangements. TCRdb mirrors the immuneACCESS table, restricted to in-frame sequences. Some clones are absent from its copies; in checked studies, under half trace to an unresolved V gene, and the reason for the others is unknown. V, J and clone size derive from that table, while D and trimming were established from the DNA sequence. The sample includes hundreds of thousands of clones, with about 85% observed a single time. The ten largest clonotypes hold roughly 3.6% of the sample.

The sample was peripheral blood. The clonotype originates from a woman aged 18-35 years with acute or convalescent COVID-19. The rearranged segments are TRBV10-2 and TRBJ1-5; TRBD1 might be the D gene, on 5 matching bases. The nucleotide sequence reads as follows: TGCGCCACCGGCACGGAGGGGAATCAGCCCCAGCATTTT. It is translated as CATGTEGNQPQHF.